One and the same sample provided the 13 T cell receptor beta chains below, sequenced in a study of CD8 T cells in ankylosing spondylitis. TCRdb independently ran MiXCR on the 5' RACE reads; one entry per CDR3 protein. Altogether hundreds of thousands of distinct CDR3 sequences are present, roughly 24% being singletons, with the ten largest covering less than 8.5%. What was sequenced was blood, either unsorted or a sorted T cell fraction (not recorded which). The origin of the receptors is a male donor with ankylosing spondylitis or in good health (not recorded which).

This clonotype was seen repeatedly, ten times or more. The genes are TRBV9 and TRBJ2-1; 12 nucleotides align to TRBD2. The CDR3 extends over 16 amino acids. Per germline, CDR1 SGDLS and CDR2 YYNGEE. With 3 bases clipped from V and 3 bases from J, the junction kept 4 bases outside the gene matches. The DNA for the CDR3 is TGTGCCAGCAGCGGGGGGACTAGCGGGTTCTACAATGAGCAGTTCTTC. The encoded protein is CASSGGTSGFYNEQFF.

V and J are TRBV20-1 and TRBJ2-3; 11 bases align to TRBD2. Germline CDR1 is DFQATT and CDR2 is SNEGSKA (reference sequence). V was pared by 5 bases and J by 4 bases, with 11 bases of the junction left unmatched. The CDR3 runs 16 residues. CDR3 coding DNA: TGCAGTGCTCCGCAGATAGCGGGAGGGCCCCCAGATACGCAGTATTTT. This gives the protein CSAPQIAGGPPDTQYF.

The V call is TRBV20-1, the J call TRBJ2-5; D gene uncertain. V was shortened by 0 bases and J by 0 bases, with 11 bases between the two germline ends. This CDR3 has 15 amino acids. Germline loops: CDR1 DFQATT, CDR2 SNEGSKA (reference sequence). The CDR3 region has the DNA TGCAGTGCTAGAGATCCATCACGGAACCAAGAGACCCAGTACTTC. Its protein is CSARDPSRNQETQYF.

V gene TRBV7-8 combines with J gene TRBJ2-2; unclear D gene. The CDR3 is made up of 12 amino acids. Looked up from germline, CDR1 is SGHVS and CDR2 is FQNEAQ. V lost 5 bases to trimming and J lost 7 bases, with 8 bases between them. The CDR3 protein is CASSASVGELFF. Here the CDR3 DNA reads TGTGCCAGCAGCGCATCTGTCGGGGAGCTGTTTTTT.

In its sample, this clonotype was seen a few times. This sequence joins TRBV20-1 and TRBJ1-1; D remains unclear. Per the germline V gene, CDR1 is DFQATT and CDR2 is SNEGSKA (reference sequence). The CDR3 is made up of 13 amino acids. Trimming cost V 5 bases and J 0 bases, with 10 bases left between them. For the CDR3, the DNA is TGCAGTGCTCCCACCCCACTGAACACTGAAGCTTTCTTT. As protein: CSAPTPLNTEAFF.

This clonotype was picked up one time. A much larger clone sits a single nucleotide away, making a read error possible. CDR3 in amino acids: CASSLVPSGRTGELFF. The CDR3 nucleotides are TGCGCCAGCAGCTTGGTACCTAGCGGGAGAACCGGGGAGCTGTTTTTT. The rearrangement joins TRBV5-1 to TRBJ2-2; TRBD2 matches 10 bases. The germline V gene encodes CDR1 SGHRS and CDR2 YFSETQ. This CDR3 is 16 amino acids long. The ends lost 0 bases at V and 5 bases at J; junction bases unmatched: 4.

This clonotype was seen at least ten times. This chain uses TRBV2 with TRBJ2-3; D not certain. The CDR3 is 12 amino acids. With 6 bases removed from V and 6 bases from J, the gap between germline ends came to 10 bases. Per the germline V gene, CDR1 is SNHLY and CDR2 is FYNNEI. The CDR3 here is CASRDLWDTQYF. Here the CDR3 DNA reads TGTGCCAGCAGGGACCTCTGGGATACGCAGTATTTT.

Ten or more counts support this clonotype. V gene TRBV5-1 combines with J gene TRBJ2-5, with D hard to call. From germline, CDR1 is SGHRS and CDR2 YFSETQ. Trimming pared 1 base from V and 5 bases from J, leaving 9 bases between. The CDR3 is 13 residues long. Written as DNA, the CDR3 is TGCGCCAGCAGCTTGCGCCTCGGGGAGACCCAGTACTTC. It specifies CASSLRLGETQYF.

The gene calls are TRBV19 and TRBJ2-1; weak D call: TRBD1 (5 bases). The V and J ends lost 3 bases and 5 bases respectively, with 11 bases between them. This CDR3 contains 14 residues. Germline CDR1 and CDR2: LNHDA and SQIVND (reference sequence). The CDR3 nucleotides are TGTGCCAGTAGTATTCCAGGGTTCAACAATGAGCAGTTCTTC. It is translated as CASSIPGFNNEQFF. Full variable domain (remainder filled in from reference TRBV19 and TRBJ2-1): DGGITQSPKYLFRKEGQNVTLSCEQNLNHDAMYWYRQDPGQGLRLIYYSQIVNDFQKGDIAEGYSVSREKKESFPLTVTSAQKNPTAFYLCASSIPGFNNEQFFGPGTRLTVL.

This clonotype was observed at least ten times. Here the CDR3 DNA reads TGTGCCAGCAGCGTAGGGACAGGCCCTCGAGCGAATCAGCCCCAGCATTTT. It codes for CASSVGTGPRANQPQHF. The gene calls are TRBV12-3 or TRBV12-4 and TRBJ1-5, with 8 bases that match TRBD1. With V trimmed by 6 bases and J by 4 bases, 14 bases remained unmatched. CDR3 length: 17 amino acids.

In its sample, this clonotype was seen many times. The genes are TRBV12-3 or TRBV12-4 and TRBJ1-3, with a possible D match to TRBD1 (5 bases). CDR3 length: 15 amino acids. The V end lost 3 bases, the J end lost 0 bases, and 9 bases lay between the germline ends. As DNA, the CDR3 is TGTGCCAGCAGTTTCGGCAGGGCCTCTGGAAACACCATATATTTT. Amino acids: CASSFGRASGNTIYF.

The table lists this clonotype with many counts. The gene calls are TRBV12-3 or TRBV12-4 and TRBJ2-1; D unclear. The CDR3 contains 11 residues. V dropped 6 bases and J dropped 4 bases, with 4 bases sitting between them. CDR3 loop: CASSQYNEQFF. The CDR3 DNA sequence: TGTGCCAGCAGCCAATACAATGAGCAGTTCTTC.

A few counts support this clonotype. The chain couples TRBV7-3 to TRBJ2-1, with D perhaps matching TRBD2 (6 bases). The germline V gene has CDR1 SGHTA and CDR2 FQGTGA. CDR3 length: 15 amino acids. Trimming pared 4 bases from V and 3 bases from J, leaving 13 bases between. The CDR3 coding sequence is TGTGCCAGCAGCTACACCGGGACTGACTACAATGAGCAGTTCTTC. This encodes CASSYTGTDYNEQFF.